The rows below give T cell receptor beta chains drawn from one sample of a study of blood T cell repertoires in COVID-19. TCRdb keeps only in-frame clones here, not all; method: immunoSEQ multiplex PCR. The sample includes 150,000 to 200,000 clones, roughly 93% of them seen just once. The sample comprised peripheral blood. Every receptor here comes from a man younger than 35 with acute or convalescent COVID-19. Both conserved end residues are part of each CDR3. A D gene is named only where the DNA matches it firmly. Clone size, where shown, is once, few, many, or a class for clones that have expanded.

CASSLSIPGLYTDTQYF	-	-	TRBV7-9	TRBJ2-3
CASTFGDSPLHF	-	-	TRBV25-1	TRBJ1-6
CASSPGPNQPQHF	-	-	TRBV5-4	TRBJ1-5
CATNPGGWSNQPQHF	TRBD1	-	TRBV27	TRBJ1-5
CASSQAGLNEKLFF	-	once	TRBV4-1	TRBJ1-4
CASSVGSGMYIEQFF	TRBD2	-	TRBV9	TRBJ2-1
CASSETGSVNEQFF	TRBD1	-	TRBV19	TRBJ2-1
CAFGTGRNQRYQPQHF	TRBD1	-	TRBV30	TRBJ1-5
CASSLGVLAGPDNEQFF	TRBD2	-	TRBV7-6	TRBJ2-1
CASRGAVTEAFF	-	-	TRBV6-5	TRBJ1-1
CASRDSLNTEAFF	-	-	TRBV19	TRBJ1-1
CASSFGQGWNSPLHF	TRBD1	once	TRBV7-9	TRBJ1-6
CASSIPGKFYEQYF	-	-	TRBV27	TRBJ2-7
CASSLRGEQYF	-	-	TRBV12-3/TRBV12-4	TRBJ2-7
CASSLAPPSQETQYF	-	-	TRBV6-5	TRBJ2-5
CASRRTGVLNEQFF	TRBD1	few	TRBV2	TRBJ2-1
CASSLVPGGTYGYTF	TRBD1	-	TRBV5-5	TRBJ1-2
CASSIRNGGTEAFF	-	-	TRBV19	TRBJ1-1
CASSRILPSGPSYEQYF	TRBD2	-	TRBV3-1/TRBV3-2	TRBJ2-7
CASSFTLGDEKLFF	-	-	TRBV5-1	TRBJ1-4
CASARGSGGPSTDTQYF	TRBD2	-	TRBV12-5	TRBJ2-3
CASSRTAGTSGPSGANVLTF	TRBD2	-	TRBV27	TRBJ2-6
CASSSTSGSSNEQFF	TRBD2	-	TRBV5-1	TRBJ2-1
CASSVGFSTNEKLFF	-	-	TRBV5-1	TRBJ1-4
CASSVASQGASYNEQFF	-	-	TRBV9	TRBJ2-1
CASSQDPLRLAEEEVETQYF	TRBD2	-	TRBV4-1	TRBJ2-5
CASSIDQSNTEAFF	-	-	TRBV19	TRBJ1-1
CASSPSTGGTEAFF	TRBD1	-	TRBV25-1	TRBJ1-1
CASSRRGPGNTIYF	TRBD1	once	TRBV11-2	TRBJ1-3
CASSPGQKNNEQFF	-	-	TRBV18	TRBJ2-1
CASSESTGSIMNTEAFF	-	once	TRBV25-1	TRBJ1-1
CASRGGPAEKLFF	-	-	TRBV2	TRBJ1-4
CASFTGHGNTIYF	-	-	TRBV6-5	TRBJ1-3
CASGRTGFLNTEAFF	TRBD1	-	TRBV12-5	TRBJ1-1
CASSYRDRDAHEQYF	TRBD1	-	TRBV25-1	TRBJ2-7
CSASPRVSQPQHF	-	-	TRBV20-1	TRBJ1-5
CASSPDRGKAEAFF	TRBD1	-	TRBV11-2	TRBJ1-1
CASSLESGYNEQFF	-	-	TRBV5-6	TRBJ2-1
CASSLEAGGILEAFF	TRBD1	-	TRBV5-1	TRBJ1-1
CASRSSGGTTDTQYF	TRBD2	-	TRBV9	TRBJ2-3
CASSLGEGRQPQHF	-	-	TRBV27	TRBJ1-5
CATCSEALAGAKGSSYNEQFF	TRBD2	-	TRBV24-1	TRBJ2-1
CASSLKYQGATGANVLTF	TRBD1	-	TRBV7-6	TRBJ2-6
CASSVDRTGLANYGYTF	TRBD1	-	TRBV9	TRBJ1-2
CASSLGGLAEWETQYF	-	-	TRBV7-2	TRBJ2-5
CASSFTGSATEAFF	-	-	TRBV7-2	TRBJ1-1
CASSPPEQGLYGYTF	-	few	TRBV18	TRBJ1-2
CASGQGAYGYTF	TRBD1	-	TRBV2	TRBJ1-2
CASSRGEGAYEQYF	TRBD2	-	TRBV3-1/TRBV3-2	TRBJ2-7
CASTLRGGRDSGNTIYF	-	-	TRBV13	TRBJ1-3
CASSQDPQGAERGYTF	TRBD1	-	TRBV4-2	TRBJ1-2
CASSPTGIRVGVNQPQHF	TRBD1	-	TRBV6-6	TRBJ1-5
CASSLGSDTSYNEQFF	-	-	TRBV5-1	TRBJ2-1
CASQLTSSYNEQFF	-	-	TRBV5-4	TRBJ2-1